This T cell receptor (beta chain) was identified during a study of cytomegalovirus exposure and HLA in healthy donors. CDR3 length: 12 amino acids. Germline V gene data show CDR1 as SGDLS and CDR2 as YYNGEE. With V trimmed by 3 bases and J by 11 bases, 7 bases remained unmatched. A single count supports this clone. Its target is unknown. Amplification used 60 Vbeta primers and 13 Jbeta primers. Produced via immunoSEQ multiplex PCR; TCRdb's table is partial and in-frame only. The profile shows 130,000 to 150,000 clones, roughly 80% of them singletons. Study-wide points: There were a few CMV-associated chains whose specificity for CMV antigens was confirmed in vitro. When analyzed later, a missense DCLRE1C variant was found to be linked to TCR beta V- and J-gene trimming. For presence/absence analyses, sequencing depth was assumed to be roughly uniform across donors.

The receptor comes from a male donor in good health and CMV-seronegative. J is TRBJ1-1 and V is TRBV9; 7 nucleotides align to TRBD1. Input material: PBMCs. DNA of the CDR3: TGTGCCAGCAGCGGTTTGACAGGGAAGGCTTTCTTT. Translation: CASSGLTGKAFF.